One sample yielded the 23 T cell receptor beta chains listed below, sequenced in a study of CD8 T cells in Susac syndrome. Random hexamers served to reverse transcribe about 0.5 to 1 ug RNA. TCRdb recomputed calls from the immunoSEQ multiplex PCR reads with MiXCR, one row per CDR3 protein. This sample has around 95,000 distinct CDR3 sequences, with 95% found just once. What was sequenced was CD8+ T cells from PBMCs. All receptors derive from a human donor with Susac syndrome.

J is TRBJ2-7 and V is TRBV4-2; tentative D call: TRBD2 (5 bases). The length of the CDR3 is 14 residues. Trimming pared 1 base from V and 2 bases from J, leaving 9 bases between. Germline values: CDR1 LGHNA, CDR2 YNFKEQ. CDR3 protein: CASSQVDSAYEQYF. In nucleotides, the CDR3 is TGTGCCAGCAGCCAAGTGGACTCCGCCTACGAGCAGTACTTC.

V gene TRBV5-6 combines with J gene TRBJ2-2, with TRBD1 matching over 7 bases. The V gene end was trimmed by 2 bases and the J gene end by 0 bases; junction bases not matched to a gene: 4. CDR3 length equals 16 residues. Germline V gives CDR1 SGHDT, CDR2 YYEEEE. The CDR3 sequence is CASSLPGTANTGELFF. CDR3 nucleotide sequence: TGTGCCAGCAGCTTACCCGGGACAGCGAACACCGGGGAGCTGTTTTTT.

The CDR3 coding sequence is TGTGCCAGCAGCTTACCGGGGGCTAGGGATACGCAGTATTTT. Its translation is CASSLPGARDTQYF. V and J are TRBV5-4 and TRBJ2-3; possibly TRBD1 or TRBD2 for D (6 bases each). This CDR3 is 14 amino acids long. CDR1 SGHNT and CDR2 YYREEE come from the germline V gene (reference sequence). Trimming took 2 bases from V and 6 from J, leaving 13 bases between them.

This sequence joins TRBV5-1 and TRBJ2-1, with 9 bases lining up with TRBD2. Germline-derived CDR1 and CDR2 are SGHRS and YFSETQ. V shed 0 bases and J 4 bases; nucleotides not matched to a gene: 11. This CDR3 contains 18 residues. Here the CDR3 reads CASSLEGVAGVPYNEQFF. CDR3 DNA: TGCGCCAGCAGCTTGGAGGGCGTAGCGGGAGTCCCTTACAATGAGCAGTTCTTC. The whole variable domain, filled in from reference TRBV5-1 and TRBJ2-1, reads KAGVTQTPRYLIKTRGQQVTLSCSPISGHRSVSWYQQTPGQGLQFLFEYFSETQRNKGNFPGRFSGRQFSNSRSEMNVSTLELGDSALYLCASSLEGVAGVPYNEQFFGPGTRLTVL.

This chain connects TRBV4-1 to TRBJ1-2; 9 bases line up with TRBD1. V lost 0 bases to trimming and J lost 8 bases; unmatched junction nucleotides: 7. Germline CDR1 reads MGHRA; CDR2 reads YSYEKL. There are 15 residues in the CDR3. CDR3 loop: CASSQDLGDREGYTF. For the CDR3, the DNA is TGCGCCAGCAGCCAAGATCTTGGGGACAGGGAGGGCTACACCTTC.

The chain joins TRBV13 to TRBJ2-7; D is unclear. Per the germline V gene, CDR1 is PRHDT and CDR2 is FYEKMQ (reference sequence). The V and J ends lost 0 bases and 6 bases respectively, with 12 bases between them. The CDR3 sequence is 14 residues long. CDR3 nucleotides: TGTGCCAGCAGCTTAGGTCCGGCGACGGGCGAGCAGTACTTC. This translates into CASSLGPATGEQYF.

V and J are TRBV7-2 and TRBJ1-2; 7 nucleotides line up with TRBD1. The CDR3 covers 14 residues. Trimming cost V 5 bases and J 4 bases; bases outside gene matches: 7. From germline, CDR1 is SGHTA and CDR2 FQGNSA. The CDR3 region is CASSPHAGGYGYTF. The CDR3 bases are TGTGCCAGCAGCCCCCATGCAGGGGGCTATGGCTACACCTTC.

The chain recombines TRBV9 with TRBJ2-3, with D possibly TRBD2 on 6 matching bases. Germline lookup yields CDR1 SGDLS and CDR2 YYNGEE. The CDR3 length is 13 residues. Trimming removed 5 bases from V and 2 bases from J, with 9 bases in between. The DNA of the CDR3 is TGTGCCAGCAGGGGAGGATACACAGATACGCAGTATTTT. As protein: CASRGGYTDTQYF.

The chain recombines TRBV10-3 with TRBJ1-4; 7 bases match TRBD1. Germline V gene data show CDR1 as ENHRY and CDR2 as SYGVKD. Trimming removed 5 bases from V and 5 bases from J; junction bases left unmatched: 5. This CDR3 comprises 14 residues. The CDR3 protein is CAISPGTANEKLFF. The CDR3 DNA is TGTGCCATCAGTCCCGGGACAGCAAATGAAAAACTGTTTTTT.

V usage is TRBV20-1 and J usage is TRBJ2-7; D is uncertain. Germline V gene sequence: CDR1 DFQATT, CDR2 SNEGSKA (reference sequence). V dropped 3 bases and J dropped 3 bases, with 6 bases sitting between them. The CDR3 extends over 11 amino acids. CDR3 sequence: CSARPDYEQYF. In DNA form, the CDR3 reads TGCAGTGCTAGGCCAGACTACGAGCAGTACTTC.

This chain joins TRBV5-4 and TRBJ2-4; the match to TRBD1 covers 9 bases. Germline lookup yields CDR1 SGHNT and CDR2 YYREEE (reference sequence). The CDR3 has 15 amino acids. V gave up 4 bases and J gave up 6 bases; unmatched junction bases: 8. In DNA form, the CDR3 reads TGTGCCAGCAGCCATACCGGGACAGGGACAAACATTCAGTACTTC. Translation: CASSHTGTGTNIQYF.

V is TRBV18 and J is TRBJ2-3, with D uncertain. V was clipped by 8 bases and J by 6 bases, with 9 bases between them. The length of the CDR3 is 11 residues. Per the germline V gene, CDR1 is KGHSH and CDR2 is LQKENI. DNA of the CDR3: TGTGCCAGCCAACTGACGGATACGCAGTATTTT. Protein: CASQLTDTQYF.

V is TRBV29-1 and J is TRBJ2-7; TRBD1 aligns across 9 bases. The V and J ends lost 7 bases and 5 bases, in that order; junction bases with no gene match: 9. This CDR3 spans 13 amino acids. Per the germline V gene, CDR1 is SQVTM and CDR2 is ANQGSEA. The CDR3 bases are TGCAGCGCGTTGCGGACAGGGGAAAACGAGCAGTACTTC. Translation: CSALRTGENEQYF.

The chain employs TRBV20-1 and TRBJ2-3; D gene uncertain. CDR3 length equals 13 residues. Trimming pared 2 bases from V and 4 bases from J, leaving 10 bases between. Germline CDR1 is DFQATT and CDR2 is SNEGSKA (reference sequence). CDR3 sequence (DNA): TGCAGTGCTAGAAACTCCTGGGCAGATACGCAGTATTTT. It yields the protein CSARNSWADTQYF.

The V and J genes are TRBV29-1 and TRBJ1-2; tentative D call: TRBD1 (5 bases). The ends were cut back, 5 bases at V and 5 bases at J, with 12 bases in the middle. The germline V gene encodes CDR1 SQVTM and CDR2 ANQGSEA. CDR3 size: 12 residues. The CDR3 is CSVPTDTYGYTF. CDR3 in DNA: TGCAGCGTTCCGACAGATACGTATGGCTACACCTTC.

The chain is built from TRBV15 and TRBJ1-5; D is unresolved. The germline CDR1 and CDR2 sequences are LNHNV and YYDKDF (reference sequence). This CDR3 contains 13 residues. Trimming shortened V by 5 bases and J by 2 bases, and 7 bases separated the two germline ends. The CDR3 DNA follows: TGTGCCACCAGCGAAAGGGGCAATCAGCCCCAGCATTTT. It specifies CATSERGNQPQHF.

This clonotype was seen only once. One end of the junction fails to match germline, which may point to a read error. The chain recombines TRBV7-9 with TRBJ2-7; D perhaps matches TRBD1 (6 bases). The germline V gene encodes CDR1 SEHNR and CDR2 FQNEAQ (reference sequence). This CDR3 has 15 amino acids. CDR3 sequence (DNA): TGTGCCAGCAGACTATCGGACAGCAAATCCTCCGAGCAGTACTTC. It codes for CASRLSDSKSSEQYF. The full variable domain, completed using reference TRBV7-9 and TRBJ2-7, is DTGVSQNPRHKITKRGQNVTFRCDPISEHNRLYWYRQTLGQGPEFLTYFQNEAQLEKSRLLSDRFSAERPKGSFSTLEIQRTEQGDSAMYLCASRLSDSKSSEQYFGPGTRLTVT.

The chain employs TRBV28 and TRBJ2-2; D gene ambiguous. Germline V gene lookup returns CDR1 MDHEN and CDR2 SYDVKM. This CDR3 comprises 12 residues. Trimming cost V 4 bases and J 6 bases, with 6 bases left between them. In DNA, the CDR3 is TGTGCCAGCAGTTCCGTCGCCGGGGAGCTGTTTTTT. Translation: CASSSVAGELFF.

This chain links TRBV7-2 with TRBJ2-1; D not certain. V lost 5 bases, J lost 7 bases, and 18 bases lay in between. The CDR3 totals 15 residues. Germline CDR1 reads SGHTA; CDR2 reads FQGNSA. The CDR3 DNA follows: TGTGCCAGCAGCCTACCGGGCCCCCTGAGGAATGAGCAGTTCTTC. This encodes CASSLPGPLRNEQFF.

CDR3 sequence (DNA): TGTGCCAGCAACCAGTGGGGGCAGCCACTGTTTTTT. The encoded protein is CASNQWGQPLFF. The V call is TRBV9, the J call TRBJ1-4; the D gene is possibly TRBD1 (6 bases). With 6 bases removed from V and 13 bases from J, the gap between germline ends came to 16 bases. CDR1 and CDR2 from the germline V gene are SGDLS and YYNGEE. The CDR3 totals 12 residues.

The V call is TRBV20-1, the J call TRBJ2-5, with 7 bases identical to TRBD1. V lost 3 bases and J lost 2; bases outside the gene matches: 6. Germline V gives CDR1 DFQATT, CDR2 SNEGSKA (reference sequence). CDR3 length equals 14 residues. The CDR3 loop is CSARTGSSQETQYF. DNA of the CDR3: TGCAGTGCTAGGACAGGGTCCTCACAAGAGACCCAGTACTTC.

The chain carries TRBV29-1 and TRBJ2-7; D tentatively reads TRBD1 or TRBD2 (6 bases each). Trimming took off 6 bases at V and 0 bases at J, with 12 bases between the two ends. The CDR3 spans 13 residues. Germline V gives CDR1 SQVTM, CDR2 ANQGSEA. The CDR3 DNA is TGCAGCGTGGATAAGGGGGGCTCCTACGAGCAGTACTTC. This codes for CSVDKGGSYEQYF.

V usage is TRBV20-1 and J usage is TRBJ1-2; no firm D call. This CDR3 has 12 residues. Trimming took 5 bases from V and 3 from J, leaving 10 bases between them. Germline values: CDR1 DFQATT, CDR2 SNEGSKA (reference sequence). The chain's CDR3 is CSAPTVDYGYTF. The CDR3 nucleotides are TGCAGTGCTCCAACAGTCGACTATGGCTACACCTTC.